The present T cell receptor (beta chain) was sequenced within a study of liver allograft versus peripheral blood T cells. The overall study: T cell receptor repertoires in transplanted livers were compared with those in recipients' peripheral blood. Whole-study results and caveats: Liver allograft and peripheral blood T cell receptor repertoires reportedly differed.

This clonotype was picked up many times. What it binds is not known. Germline lookup yields CDR1 DFQATT and CDR2 SNEGSKA (reference sequence). Trimming removed 6 bases at V and 4 bases at J, with 15 bases between. This CDR3 contains 13 residues. TCRdb analysed the reads with MiXCR anew, one entry per CDR3 protein. The sample holds approximately 6,100 distinct CDR3 sequences, approximately 15% seen once. The V call is TRBV20-1, the J call TRBJ1-2, with TRBD1 as a possible D gene (6 bases). The clonotype was recovered from a human patient who had a liver transplant. Some of the T cells may derive from the graft donor. The DNA for the CDR3 is TGCAGTGCGTCCAAACAGGGAATCTATGGCTACACCTTC. This encodes CSASKQGIYGYTF.